Following are 15 T cell receptor beta chains from one sample sequenced in a study of T cell responses to AZD1222 COVID-19 vaccine. Measured with immunoSEQ multiplex PCR; TCRdb has only the in-frame clones, and not every one. The table includes some 130,000 clones, almost 85% detected once. This sample comprised peripheral blood, obtained 28 days after the second dose of the MenACWY control vaccine. All receptors derive from an adult who received the MenACWY meningococcal vaccine as a control.

The gene calls are TRBV27 and TRBJ1-2; no clear D gene. This CDR3 region has 15 residues. CDR1 MNHEY and CDR2 SMNVEV come from the germline V gene (reference sequence). V was shortened by 5 bases and J by 7 bases, with 20 bases between the two germline ends. CDR3 protein: CASSPRTLRVRGYTF. In nucleotides, the CDR3 is TGTGCCAGCAGTCCAAGGACTCTGCGGGTTCGTGGCTACACCTTC.

The V and J genes are TRBV6-2 or TRBV6-3 and TRBJ2-1, with 15 positions matching TRBD2. The germline V gene has CDR1 MNHEY and CDR2 SVGEGT. This CDR3 spans 15 amino acids. Germline trimming cut 5 bases from V and 12 bases from J; bases unmatched to any gene: 8. The CDR3 spells CASSHGTSGRTGQFF. In nucleotides, the CDR3 is TGTGCCAGCAGTCACGGGACTAGCGGGAGGACGGGGCAGTTCTTC.

In this sample, this clone turned up once. The chain employs TRBV3-1 (or the pseudogene TRBV3-2) and TRBJ2-5, with TRBD2 identical over 12 bases. CDR1 is LGHDT and CDR2 is YNNKEL in the germline V gene (reference sequence). J lost 5 bases, V lost 3 bases, and 7 bases had no gene match. The CDR3 runs 16 residues. The chain's CDR3 is CASSQDLAGGGETQYF. The DNA for the CDR3 is TGTGCCAGCAGCCAGGACCTAGCGGGAGGGGGGGAGACCCAGTACTTC.

This chain connects TRBV3-1 (or the pseudogene TRBV3-2) to TRBJ1-5; D gene ambiguous. Germline-derived CDR1 and CDR2 are LGHDT and YNNKEL (reference sequence). The V end lost 1 base, the J end lost 2 bases, and 6 bases lay between the germline ends. CDR3 size: 14 residues. The CDR3 is CASSQVSGNQPQHF. For the CDR3, the DNA is TGTGCCAGCAGCCAAGTTTCAGGCAATCAGCCCCAGCATTTT.

The J gene is TRBJ1-5, the V gene TRBV30; a weak D match, TRBD1 (6 bases). Germline lookup yields CDR1 GTSNPN and CDR2 SVGIG (reference sequence). V shed 1 base and J shed 5 bases, with 9 bases lying between them. The CDR3 sequence is 13 residues long. CDR3 amino acids: CAWSGAGDQPQHF. In DNA form, the CDR3 reads TGTGCCTGGAGTGGGGCAGGGGATCAGCCCCAGCATTTT.

CDR3 DNA sequence: TGTGCCAGCAGCCCGGGACAGGGTGGGGAGACCCAGTACTTC. Protein product: CASSPGQGGETQYF. The V and J genes are TRBV3-1 (or the pseudogene TRBV3-2) and TRBJ2-5; 9 positions match TRBD1. Germline values: CDR1 LGHDT, CDR2 YNNKEL (reference sequence). This CDR3 is 14 amino acids long. V shed 4 bases, J shed 5 bases, and the junction held 5 bases outside the gene matches.

The rearrangement links TRBV2 to TRBJ1-6; 11 bases fit TRBD1. The V gene end was trimmed by 6 bases and the J gene end by 7 bases; junction bases not matched to a gene: 8. Germline lookup yields CDR1 SNHLY and CDR2 FYNNEI. CDR3 size: 16 residues. CDR3 DNA: TGTGCCAGCAGACCATCGGACAGGGGGCAAAATTCACCCCTCCACTTT. Its translation is CASRPSDRGQNSPLHF.

The chain combines TRBV10-2 with TRBJ1-2; TRBD1 might be the D (6 bases). The CDR3 loop spans 13 amino acids. Trimming pared 7 bases from V and 2 bases from J, leaving 11 bases between. Germline V lookup: CDR1 WSHSY, CDR2 SAAADI. The DNA for the CDR3 is TGCGCCAGCAAACAACAGGGCAACTATGGCTACACCTTC. It encodes CASKQQGNYGYTF.

The chain employs TRBV5-1 and TRBJ2-1; 7 nucleotides align to TRBD2. V lost 0 bases, J lost 4 bases, and 4 bases stayed unmatched. Looked up from germline, CDR1 is SGHRS and CDR2 is YFSETQ. The CDR3 is made up of 15 amino acids. CDR3 nucleotide sequence: TGCGCCAGCAGCTTGGAACTAGCGAAATACAATGAGCAGTTCTTC. Encoded protein: CASSLELAKYNEQFF.

CDR3 DNA sequence: TGTGCCAGCAGTCCGGATCGGAGCACTGAAGCTTTCTTT. Its protein product is CASSPDRSTEAFF. The genes are TRBV11-2 and TRBJ1-1; D unresolved. Germline V gives CDR1 SGHAT, CDR2 FQNNGV. CDR3 length: 13 amino acids. The ends were cut back, 6 bases at V and 4 bases at J, with 12 bases in the middle.

CDR3 protein: CASSLSSSWSWETQYF. CDR3 in DNA: TGTGCCAGCAGTTTATCGTCTAGCTGGAGTTGGGAGACCCAGTACTTC. J is TRBJ2-5 and V is TRBV28, with a weak D call TRBD2 (5 bases). Germline assignment: CDR1 MDHEN and CDR2 SYDVKM. The CDR3 extends over 16 amino acids. V was clipped by 1 base and J by 5 bases, with 17 bases between them.

This rearrangement joins TRBV12-5 to TRBJ1-2; D not certain. Trimming shortened V by 3 bases and J by 8 bases, and 13 bases separated the two germline ends. Per germline, CDR1 LGHNT and CDR2 FRNRAP. This CDR3 comprises 13 residues. The CDR3 region is CASGFEDVGGYTF. The DNA of the CDR3 is TGTGCTAGTGGTTTCGAGGATGTGGGGGGCTACACCTTC.

This rearrangement joins TRBV5-8 to TRBJ1-5; tentatively, D is TRBD1 (5 bases). This CDR3 is built from 17 residues. Germline CDR1 is SGHTS and CDR2 is YDEGEE. The V end lost 4 bases, the J end lost 5 bases, and 22 bases lay between the germline ends. Here the CDR3 DNA reads TGTGCCAGCAGCCCCTTTCCCCCGGGGCGCGGCTATCAGCCCCAGCATTTT. It yields the protein CASSPFPPGRGYQPQHF.

This clone was seen a single time. This chain links TRBV19 with TRBJ1-1, with a weak D call TRBD1 (5 bases). This CDR3 has 14 residues. Between the trimmed V and J ends, which lost 3 bases and 4 bases, there was a span of 12 bases. Germline-derived CDR1 and CDR2 are LNHDA and SQIVND (reference sequence). The CDR3 sequence is CASSIPGLVTEAFF. CDR3 nucleotides: TGTGCCAGTAGTATCCCAGGGTTGGTCACTGAAGCTTTCTTT.

V usage is TRBV5-4 and J usage is TRBJ2-1, with D hard to call. This CDR3 contains 12 residues. With 0 bases removed from V and 7 bases from J, the gap between germline ends came to 5 bases. Germline V gene data show CDR1 as SGHNT and CDR2 as YYREEE (reference sequence). CDR3 sequence (DNA): TGTGCCAGCAGCTTGGATTGGAATGAGCAGTTCTTC. Encoded protein: CASSLDWNEQFF.